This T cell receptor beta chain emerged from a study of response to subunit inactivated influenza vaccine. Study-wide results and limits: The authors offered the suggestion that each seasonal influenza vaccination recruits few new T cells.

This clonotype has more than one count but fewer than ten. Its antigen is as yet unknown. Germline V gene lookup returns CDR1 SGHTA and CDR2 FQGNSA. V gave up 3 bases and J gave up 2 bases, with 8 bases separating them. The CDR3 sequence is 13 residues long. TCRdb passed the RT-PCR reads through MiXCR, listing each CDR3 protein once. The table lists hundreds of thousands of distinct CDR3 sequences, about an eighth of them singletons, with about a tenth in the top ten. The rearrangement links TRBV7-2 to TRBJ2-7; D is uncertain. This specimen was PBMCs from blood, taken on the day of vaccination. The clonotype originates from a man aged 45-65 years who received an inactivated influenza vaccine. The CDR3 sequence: CASSLFKTYEQYF. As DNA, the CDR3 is TGTGCCAGCAGCTTGTTTAAAACCTACGAGCAGTACTTC.